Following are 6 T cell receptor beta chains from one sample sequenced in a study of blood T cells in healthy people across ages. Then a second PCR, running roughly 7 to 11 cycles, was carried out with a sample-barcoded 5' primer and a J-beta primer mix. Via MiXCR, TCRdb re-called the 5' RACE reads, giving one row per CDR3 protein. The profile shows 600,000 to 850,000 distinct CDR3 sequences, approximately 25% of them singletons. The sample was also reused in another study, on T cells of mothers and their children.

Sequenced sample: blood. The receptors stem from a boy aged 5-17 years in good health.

The CDR3 DNA is TGCAGCGTGACAGGTCTATCCTACGAGCAGTACTTC. Its protein is CSVTGLSYEQYF. V and J are TRBV29-1 and TRBJ2-7; D possibly corresponds to TRBD1 (6 bases). Trimming shortened V by 6 bases and J by 1 base, and 10 bases separated the two germline ends. CDR3 size: 12 residues. Per the germline V gene, CDR1 is SQVTM and CDR2 is ANQGSEA.

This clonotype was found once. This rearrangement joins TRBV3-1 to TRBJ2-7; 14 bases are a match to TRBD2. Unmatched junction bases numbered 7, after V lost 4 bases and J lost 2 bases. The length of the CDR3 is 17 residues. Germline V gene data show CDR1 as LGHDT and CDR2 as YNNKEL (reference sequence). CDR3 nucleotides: TGTGCCAGCAGCCGGGGACTAGCGGGAGCCATAGCCTACGAGCAGTACTTC. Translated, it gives CASSRGLAGAIAYEQYF.

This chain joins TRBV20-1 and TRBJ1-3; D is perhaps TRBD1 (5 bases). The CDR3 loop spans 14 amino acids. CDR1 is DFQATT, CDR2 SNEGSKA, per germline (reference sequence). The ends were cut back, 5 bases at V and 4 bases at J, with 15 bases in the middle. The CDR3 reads CSAGPDKTGNTIYF. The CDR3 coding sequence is TGCAGTGCTGGCCCGGACAAAACAGGAAACACCATATATTTT.

CDR3 DNA sequence: TGTGCCAGCAGCTTAAGCCTAGCCCATGAGCAGTTCTTC. It translates to CASSLSLAHEQFF. This sequence joins TRBV7-3 and TRBJ2-1, with TRBD2 as a possible D gene (5 bases). This CDR3 is built from 13 residues. Between the trimmed V and J ends, which lost 1 base and 8 bases, there was a span of 9 bases. Germline lookup yields CDR1 SGHTA and CDR2 FQGTGA.

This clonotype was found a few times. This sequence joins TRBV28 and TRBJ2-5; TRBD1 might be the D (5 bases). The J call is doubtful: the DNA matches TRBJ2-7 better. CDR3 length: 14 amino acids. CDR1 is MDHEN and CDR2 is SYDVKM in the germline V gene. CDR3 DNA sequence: TGTGCCAGCAGTTTAGCAGGGAATCACTACGAGCAGTACTTC. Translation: CASSLAGNHYEQYF.

The CDR3, as DNA: TGTGCCACCCCGGGACAGCAAGAGACCCAGTACTTC. Protein product: CATPGQQETQYF. The chain employs TRBV28 and TRBJ2-5; TRBD1 aligns across 7 bases. Germline assignment: CDR1 MDHEN and CDR2 SYDVKM. The CDR3 is made up of 12 amino acids. With 10 bases clipped from V and 2 bases from J, the junction kept 4 bases outside the gene matches.